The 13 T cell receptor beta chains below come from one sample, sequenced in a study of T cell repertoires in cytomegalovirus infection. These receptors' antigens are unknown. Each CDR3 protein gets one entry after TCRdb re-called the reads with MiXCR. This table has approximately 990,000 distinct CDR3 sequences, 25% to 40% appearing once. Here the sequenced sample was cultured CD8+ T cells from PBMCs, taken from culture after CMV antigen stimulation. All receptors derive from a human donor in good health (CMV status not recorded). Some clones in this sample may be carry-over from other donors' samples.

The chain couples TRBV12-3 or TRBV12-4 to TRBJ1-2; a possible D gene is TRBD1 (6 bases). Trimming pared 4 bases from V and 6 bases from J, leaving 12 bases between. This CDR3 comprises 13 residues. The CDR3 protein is CASSWTVSDGYTF. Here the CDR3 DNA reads TGTGCCAGCAGTTGGACAGTCTCGGATGGCTACACCTTC.

The CDR3 region is CASSLVPHRNTGDYGYTF. The CDR3 DNA follows: TGTGCCAGCAGCTTGGTTCCCCACAGAAACACTGGAGACTATGGCTACACCTTC. The chain uses TRBV5-4 and TRBJ1-2; D uncertain. Trimming shortened V by 0 bases and J by 3 bases, and 21 bases separated the two germline ends. The CDR3 contains 18 residues. CDR1 and CDR2 from the germline V gene are SGHNT and YYREEE (reference sequence).

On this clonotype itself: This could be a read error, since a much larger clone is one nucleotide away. CDR3 DNA: TGCGCCAGCAGCCAAGCTAGATGTGACACTGGGTGGTCCTCTGGGGCCAACGTCCTGACTTTC. Its protein product is CASSQARCDTGWSSGANVLTF. The chain joins TRBV4-3 to TRBJ2-6; D gene ambiguous. The CDR3 loop spans 21 amino acids. From germline, CDR1 is LGHNA and CDR2 YSLEER. V was trimmed by 1 base and J by 0 bases, leaving 22 bases between them.

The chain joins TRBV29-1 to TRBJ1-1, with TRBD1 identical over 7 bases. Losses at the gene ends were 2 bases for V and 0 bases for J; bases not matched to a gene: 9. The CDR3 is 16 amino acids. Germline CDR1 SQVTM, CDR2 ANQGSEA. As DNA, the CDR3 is TGCAGCGTTGAATACGCGGGACAGCCCTTGAACACTGAAGCTTTCTTT. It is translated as CSVEYAGQPLNTEAFF.

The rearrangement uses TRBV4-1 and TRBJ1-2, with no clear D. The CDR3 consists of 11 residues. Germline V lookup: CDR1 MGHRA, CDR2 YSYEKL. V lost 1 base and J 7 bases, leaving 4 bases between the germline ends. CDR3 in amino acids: CASSQAGGYTF. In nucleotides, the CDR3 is TGCGCCAGCAGCCAAGCTGGTGGCTACACCTTC.

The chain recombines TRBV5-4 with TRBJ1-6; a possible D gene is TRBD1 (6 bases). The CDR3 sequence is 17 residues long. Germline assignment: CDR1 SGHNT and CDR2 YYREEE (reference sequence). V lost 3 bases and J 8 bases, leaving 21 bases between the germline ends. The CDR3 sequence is CASSSPFGGSSDSPLHF. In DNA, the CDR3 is TGTGCCAGCAGCTCTCCGTTTGGGGGCTCATCTGATTCACCCCTCCACTTT.

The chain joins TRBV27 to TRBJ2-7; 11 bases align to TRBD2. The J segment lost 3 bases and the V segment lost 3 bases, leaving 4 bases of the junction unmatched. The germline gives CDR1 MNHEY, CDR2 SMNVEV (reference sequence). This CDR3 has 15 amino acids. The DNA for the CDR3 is TGTGCCAGCAGTTTGGCTAGCGGGGGGCACTACGAGCAGTACGTC. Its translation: CASSLASGGHYEQYV.

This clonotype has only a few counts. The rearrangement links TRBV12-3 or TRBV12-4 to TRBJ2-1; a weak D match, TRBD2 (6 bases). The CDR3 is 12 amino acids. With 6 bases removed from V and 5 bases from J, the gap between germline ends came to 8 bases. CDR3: CASRGLNNEQFF. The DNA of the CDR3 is TGTGCCAGCAGGGGACTCAACAATGAGCAGTTCTTC.

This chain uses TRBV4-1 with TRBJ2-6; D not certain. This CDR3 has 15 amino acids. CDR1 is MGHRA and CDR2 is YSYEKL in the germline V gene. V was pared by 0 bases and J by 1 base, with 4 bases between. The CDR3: CASSQDQSGANVLTF. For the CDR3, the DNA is TGCGCCAGCAGCCAAGACCAATCTGGGGCCAACGTCCTGACTTTC.

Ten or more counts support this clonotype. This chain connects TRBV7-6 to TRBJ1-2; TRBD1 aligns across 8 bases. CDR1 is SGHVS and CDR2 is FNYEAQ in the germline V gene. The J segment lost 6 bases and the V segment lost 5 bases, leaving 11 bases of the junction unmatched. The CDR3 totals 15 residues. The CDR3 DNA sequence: TGTGCCAGCAGCCCAGGACCTTGGACAGGGAATGGCTACACCTTC. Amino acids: CASSPGPWTGNGYTF.

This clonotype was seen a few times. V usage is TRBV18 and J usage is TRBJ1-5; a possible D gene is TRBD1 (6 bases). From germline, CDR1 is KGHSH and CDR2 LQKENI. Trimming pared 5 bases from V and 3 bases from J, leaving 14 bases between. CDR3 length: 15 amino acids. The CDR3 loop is CASSTEQGINQPQHF. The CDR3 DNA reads TGTGCCAGCTCAACCGAACAGGGAATCAATCAGCCCCAGCATTTT.

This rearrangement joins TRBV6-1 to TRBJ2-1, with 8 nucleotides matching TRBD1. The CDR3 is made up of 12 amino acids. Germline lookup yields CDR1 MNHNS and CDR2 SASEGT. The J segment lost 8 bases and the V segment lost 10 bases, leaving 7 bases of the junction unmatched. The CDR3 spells CAIDRGGDEQFF. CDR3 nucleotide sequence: TGTGCCATTGACAGGGGTGGAGATGAGCAGTTCTTC.

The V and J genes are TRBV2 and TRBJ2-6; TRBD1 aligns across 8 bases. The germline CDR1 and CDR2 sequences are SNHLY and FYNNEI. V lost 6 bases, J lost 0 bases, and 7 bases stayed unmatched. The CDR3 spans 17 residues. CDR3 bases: TGTGCCAGCAGAGGTACAGGGGGTCCCTCTGGGGCCAACGTCCTGACTTTC. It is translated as CASRGTGGPSGANVLTF.